This entry is about one TCR beta chain. The sample belongs to a study of cytomegalovirus exposure and HLA in healthy donors. The primer mix had 60 Vbeta and 13 Jbeta primers. Some clones are missing from TCRdb's copy, which holds only in-frame ones; the method was immunoSEQ multiplex PCR. The sample carries over 100,000 clones, around three quarters recorded once. This CDR3 is 14 amino acids long. The germline V gene has CDR1 MGHRA and CDR2 YSYEKL. Trimming shortened V by 11 bases and J by 7 bases, and 20 bases separated the two germline ends. This TCR was recovered from a woman aged 50 to 60 in good health and CMV-seropositive. V is TRBV4-1 and J is TRBJ1-4, with D maybe TRBD1 (5 bases). The sample comprised PBMCs. The CDR3 sequence: CASSSTGMGEKLFF. CDR3 coding DNA: TGCGCCTCCTCAAGTACAGGAATGGGTGAAAAACTGTTTTTT.